Listed below are T cell receptor beta chains from one sample, sequenced in a study of shared clonotypes between healthy human individuals. Here immunoSEQ multiplex PCR was the method, and the copy in TCRdb shows in-frame clones only, minus some. The data contain about 450,000 clones, less than 80% of them singletons. The specimen was PBMCs. These receptors originate from a woman between 40 and 50 years old in good health. Some clones in this sample may be carry-over from other donors' samples. CDR3s include the opening cysteine and the closing phenylalanine or tryptophan. D genes are given only for firm matches. Clone size, where shown, is once, few, many, or a class for clones that have expanded.

abundance	j_gene	v_gene	d_gene	CDR3nt	CDR3aa
.	TRBJ2-2	TRBV19	TRBD2	TGTGCCAGTAGTGTCACTAGCGGGAGGGATCCGGGGGAGCTGTTTTTT	CASSVTSGRDPGELFF
once	TRBJ1-1	TRBV7-8	.	TGTGCCAGCAGCCCCCGGGCGGGAACAGAAAGAGCTGAAGCTTTCTTT	CASSPRAGTERAEAFF
few	TRBJ2-3	TRBV5-5	.	TGTGCCAGCAGCTCTCCGGACACAGATACGCAGTATTTT	CASSSPDTDTQYF
.	TRBJ2-2	TRBV27	.	TGTGCCAGCAGTCAAAAGGAATACGGGGAGCTGTTTTTT	CASSQKEYGELFF
few	TRBJ2-7	TRBV29-1	.	TGCAGCCCCCGAGGGGGGCGGTACGAGCAGTACTTC	CSPRGGRYEQYF
.	TRBJ1-6	TRBV5-4	.	TGTGCCAGCAGCTCAAATAGGGCAAATTCACCCCTCCACTTT	CASSSNRANSPLHF
.	TRBJ2-1	TRBV18	.	TGTGCCAGCTCACGGGGGAATGAGCAGTTCTTC	CASSRGNEQFF
.	TRBJ1-2	TRBV6-5	.	TGTGCCAGCAGTACACAGGGAGGCGGCTACACCTTC	CASSTQGGGYTF
few	TRBJ2-7	TRBV18	TRBD2	TGTGCCAGCTCACCACCTGGGGGGGGACGGTACGAGCAGTACTTC	CASSPPGGGRYEQYF
.	TRBJ1-2	TRBV5-4	.	TGTGCCAGCAGCTTTAGTCTTGTGGGTGGCTACACCTTC	CASSFSLVGGYTF
.	TRBJ1-2	TRBV18	.	TGTGCCAGCTCACCACCGTTCGGGGGGGGCTACACCTTC	CASSPPFGGGYTF
.	TRBJ2-3	TRBV7-2	TRBD2	TGTGCCAGCAGCTTAGGGAGGCTAGCGGGAGTACCTACGCAGTATTTT	CASSLGRLAGVPTQYF
.	TRBJ2-3	TRBV7-6	TRBD2	TGTGCCAGCAGCCCCACTAGCGGGATGTCGTCAGATACGCAGTATTTT	CASSPTSGMSSDTQYF
.	TRBJ2-3	TRBV20-1	.	TGCAGTGCTCCCCTTATTGCCACGCAGTATTTT	CSAPLIATQYF
.	TRBJ2-7	TRBV7-2	TRBD2	TGTGCCAGCAGCTTAGACGCGGGGGCCTACGAGCAGTACTTC	CASSLDAGAYEQYF
.	TRBJ2-7	TRBV19	.	TGTGCCAGTAGTATCGCGGGAACAGGGGTACACGAGCAGTACTTC	CASSIAGTGVHEQYF
few	TRBJ2-7	TRBV14	.	TGTGCCAGCAGCCCAGGACGGTCCTACGAGCAGTACTTC	CASSPGRSYEQYF
.	TRBJ2-4	TRBV11-2	.	TGTGCCAGCAGCTTAGATACGCGAAGGGGCCTTGGGGACATTCAGTACTTC	CASSLDTRRGLGDIQYF
few	TRBJ2-7	TRBV19	.	TGTGCCAGTAGTATTTGGGGCTACGAGCAGTACTTC	CASSIWGYEQYF
few	TRBJ1-1	TRBV30	.	TGTGCCTGGAAGAGACAGTGGGGAGACACTGAAGCTTTCTTT	CAWKRQWGDTEAFF
.	TRBJ2-7	TRBV28	TRBD1	TGTGCCAGCAGAGCCGGGACAGGGGCCTACGAGCAGTACTTC	CASRAGTGAYEQYF
.	TRBJ2-3	TRBV29-1	TRBD2	TGCAGCGTTGGGGGACTAGACCCAGATACGCAGTATTTT	CSVGGLDPDTQYF
.	TRBJ2-6	TRBV15	.	TGTGCCACCAGCAGATCCCCTAGGGCCAACGTCCTGACTTTC	CATSRSPRANVLTF
.	TRBJ1-5	TRBV27	TRBD1	TGTGCCAGCAGTCCCATCACAGGGGTAAGCAATCAGCCCCAGCATTTT	CASSPITGVSNQPQHF
.	TRBJ2-7	TRBV28	.	TGTGCCAGCAGCCCTCCGGCAGGGGCCTACGAGCAGTACTTC	CASSPPAGAYEQYF
.	TRBJ2-7	TRBV5-6	TRBD2	TGTGCCAGCAGCGCCGCGGGACTAGGAAAATACGAGCAGTACTTC	CASSAAGLGKYEQYF
.	TRBJ2-5	TRBV7-9	.	TGTGCCAGCAGCTTAGCGTTGGCGGCGTGGACCCAGTACTTC	CASSLALAAWTQYF
.	TRBJ2-3	TRBV5-1	.	TGCGCCAGCAGCTTGGTCCCGAGCACAGATACGCAGTATTTT	CASSLVPSTDTQYF
.	TRBJ2-7	TRBV11-2	TRBD1	TGTGTCAGCAGAGTGCCCGGGACAGGGAACTACGAGCAGTACTTC	CVSRVPGTGNYEQYF
once	TRBJ2-7	TRBV19	.	TGTGCCAGTAGTATTGGTAGCGGAGGGACGAGCTCCTACGAGCAGTACTTC	CASSIGSGGTSSYEQYF
.	TRBJ2-5	TRBV7-2	TRBD1	TGTGCCAGCAGCCGGCCCGTACAGGGGAGAGAGACCCAGTACTTC	CASSRPVQGRETQYF
.	TRBJ2-1	TRBV9	TRBD1	TGTGCCAGCAGCCCGGGACAGGGATACAATGAGCAGTTCTTC	CASSPGQGYNEQFF
.	TRBJ1-1	TRBV6-1	.	TGTGCCAGCAGTGAAGCGTGGTTGAACACTGAAGCTTTCTTT	CASSEAWLNTEAFF
.	TRBJ1-1	TRBV7-9	TRBD1	TGTGCCAGCAGCTTAGAGGACAGGCAGGGCACTGAAGCTTTCTTT	CASSLEDRQGTEAFF